Given below is one TCR beta chain in context. The data are from a study of T cell changes during pregnancy in multiple sclerosis. Profiled with immunoSEQ multiplex PCR; TCRdb holds only in-frame clones, not every one. Of about 72,000 clones in the sample, 80% to 95% were seen once. This CDR3 is built from 13 residues. In germline, CDR1 is SEHNR, CDR2 FQNEAQ (reference sequence). V dropped 5 bases and J dropped 5; count of bases not matched to a gene: 4. This receptor was identified in a female donor in good health, enrolled as a control in a pregnancy study. The chain joins TRBV7-9 to TRBJ2-7; 9 bases align to TRBD1. Material: peripheral blood, obtained in the first trimester of pregnancy. CDR3 region: CASSPDRGNEQYF. The CDR3 nucleotides read TGTGCCAGCAGCCCCGACAGGGGGAACGAGCAGTACTTC.